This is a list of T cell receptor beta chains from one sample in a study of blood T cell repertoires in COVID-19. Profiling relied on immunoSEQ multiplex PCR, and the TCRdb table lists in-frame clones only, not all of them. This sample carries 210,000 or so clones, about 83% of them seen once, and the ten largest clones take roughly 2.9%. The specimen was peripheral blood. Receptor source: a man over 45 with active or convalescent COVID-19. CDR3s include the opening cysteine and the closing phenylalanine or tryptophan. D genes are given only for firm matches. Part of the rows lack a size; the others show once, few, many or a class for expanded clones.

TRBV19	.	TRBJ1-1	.	CATRRGRGDTEAFF	TGTGCCACCAGGCGGGGGCGCGGGGACACTGAAGCTTTCTTT
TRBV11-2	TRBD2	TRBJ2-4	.	CASSLNREGNIQYF	TGTGCCAGCAGCTTAAATAGGGAGGGAAACATTCAGTACTTC
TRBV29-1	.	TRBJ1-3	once	CSAGGPLNTIYF	TGCAGCGCTGGGGGCCCCTTAAACACCATATATTTT
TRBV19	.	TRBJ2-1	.	CASSALVEGDSLSYNEQFF	TGTGCCAGTAGCGCCCTAGTCGAGGGGGATTCCCTCTCCTACAATGAGCAGTTCTTC
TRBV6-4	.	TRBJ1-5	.	CASSDSSSRGRENQPQHF	TGTGCCAGCAGTGACTCGAGTTCGCGTGGCAGGGAAAATCAGCCCCAGCATTTT
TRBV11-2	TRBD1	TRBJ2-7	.	CASSQGQGPYEQYF	TGTGCCAGCAGCCAGGGACAGGGGCCCTACGAGCAGTACTTC
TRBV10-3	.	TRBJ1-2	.	CANSPGGDGYTF	TGTGCCAATAGCCCGGGCGGGGACGGCTACACCTTC
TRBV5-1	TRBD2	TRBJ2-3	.	CASSPGTSEDTDTQYF	TGCGCCAGCAGCCCCGGGACTAGCGAGGACACAGATACGCAGTATTTT
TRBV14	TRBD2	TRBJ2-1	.	CASRQTSGRQDEQFF	TGTGCCAGCAGGCAGACTAGCGGGAGACAGGATGAGCAGTTCTTC
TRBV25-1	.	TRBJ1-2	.	CASSGRGRVIGYTF	TGTGCCAGCAGTGGACGGGGAAGGGTGATAGGCTACACCTTC
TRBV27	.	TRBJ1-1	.	CASSLGGEAFF	TGTGCCAGCAGCCTGGGGGGTGAAGCTTTCTTT
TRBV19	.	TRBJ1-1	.	CASSIYGRGTEAFF	TGTGCCAGTAGTATCTACGGCAGGGGCACTGAAGCTTTCTTT
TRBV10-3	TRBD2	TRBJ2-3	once	CAIKAGEGTDTQYF	TGTGCCATCAAAGCGGGAGAAGGGACAGATACGCAGTATTTT
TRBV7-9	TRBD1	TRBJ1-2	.	CASSLGLSGQVGSNYGYTF	TGTGCCAGCAGCTTGGGTTTATCGGGACAGGTGGGGTCTAACTATGGCTACACCTTC
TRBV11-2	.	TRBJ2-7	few	CASSPFGLASYEQYF	TGTGCCAGCAGCCCCTTCGGGCTAGCCTCCTACGAGCAGTACTTC
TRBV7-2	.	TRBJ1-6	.	CASSLQSNNSPLHF	TGTGCCAGCAGCTTACAATCCAATAATTCACCCCTCCACTTT
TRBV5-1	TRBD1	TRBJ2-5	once	CASSTYRGETQYF	TGCGCCAGCAGCACCTACAGGGGAGAGACCCAGTACTTC
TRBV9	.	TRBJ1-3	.	CASSPQGQPLGNTIYF	TGTGCCAGCAGCCCCCAGGGTCAACCACTTGGAAACACCATATATTTT
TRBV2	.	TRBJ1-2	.	CASSAQGFGYTF	TGTGCCAGCAGTGCCCAGGGCTTTGGCTACACCTTC
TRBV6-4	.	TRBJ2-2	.	CAARTRGNTGELFF	TGTGCCGCTCGGACCCGGGGGAACACCGGGGAGCTGTTTTTT
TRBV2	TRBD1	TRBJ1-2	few	CASRAPGRGLIYGYTF	TGTGCCAGCAGGGCCCCAGGCAGGGGGCTTATCTATGGCTACACCTTC
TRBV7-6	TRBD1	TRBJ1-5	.	CASSLGDRGGNQPQHF	TGTGCCAGCAGCTTAGGCGACAGGGGAGGCAATCAGCCCCAGCATTTT
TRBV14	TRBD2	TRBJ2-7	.	CASSQLSGRVYEQYF	TGTGCCAGCAGCCAACTAAGCGGGAGGGTCTACGAGCAGTACTTC
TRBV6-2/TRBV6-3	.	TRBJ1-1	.	CASSYRRGNLKAFF	TGTGCCAGCAGTTACCGCAGGGGAAACCTGAAAGCTTTCTTT
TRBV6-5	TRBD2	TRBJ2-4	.	CASTTPGGANIQYF	TGTGCCAGCACCACCCCGGGGGGGGCAAACATTCAGTACTTC
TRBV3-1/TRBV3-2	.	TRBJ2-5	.	CASSQDGGVIKTQYF	TGTGCCAGCAGCCAAGATGGAGGGGTAATAAAGACCCAGTACTTC
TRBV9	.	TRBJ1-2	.	CASSVAPGRSDGYTF	TGTGCCAGCAGCGTAGCCCCCGGGAGGAGCGATGGCTACACCTTC
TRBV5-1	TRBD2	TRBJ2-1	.	CASRAPGLAVYNEQFF	TGCGCCAGCAGGGCGCCAGGACTAGCGGTGTACAATGAGCAGTTCTTC
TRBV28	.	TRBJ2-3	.	CASSSRSDTQYF	TGTGCCAGCAGTTCGAGATCAGATACGCAGTATTTT
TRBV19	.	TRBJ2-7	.	CASSILGQGGVYEQYF	TGTGCCAGTAGTATACTGGGTCAGGGAGGTGTCTACGAGCAGTACTTC
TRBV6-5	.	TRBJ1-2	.	CASTFGGYYGYTF	TGTGCCAGCACCTTCGGGGGATACTATGGCTACACCTTC
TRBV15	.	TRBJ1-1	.	CATSRDGLGGHGNTEAFF	TGTGCCACCAGCAGAGATGGTCTTGGTGGACACGGGAACACTGAAGCTTTCTTT
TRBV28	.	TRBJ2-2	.	CASGTTGWVVGELFF	TGTGCCAGCGGAACAACGGGTTGGGTAGTCGGGGAGCTGTTTTTT
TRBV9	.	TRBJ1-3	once	CASSFQGARGNTIYF	TGTGCCAGCAGCTTCCAAGGGGCTCGTGGAAACACCATATATTTT
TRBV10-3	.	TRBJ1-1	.	CAISESTGFTEAFF	TGTGCCATCAGTGAGTCGACAGGATTCACTGAAGCTTTCTTT
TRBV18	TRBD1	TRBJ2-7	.	CASSPDRVYYEQYF	TGTGCCAGCTCACCGGACAGGGTGTACTACGAGCAGTACTTC
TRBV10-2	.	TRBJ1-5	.	CASSEGEWNQPQHF	TGCGCCAGCAGTGAGGGGGAGTGGAATCAGCCCCAGCATTTT
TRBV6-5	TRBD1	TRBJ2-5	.	CASSRQGSRETQYF	TGTGCCAGCAGTAGACAGGGAAGTCGAGAGACCCAGTACTTC
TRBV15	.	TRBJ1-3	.	CATSGPGGIPDTIYF	TGTGCCACCAGCGGGCCCGGGGGGATCCCAGACACCATATATTTT
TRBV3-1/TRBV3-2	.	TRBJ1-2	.	CASSQNRIYGYTF	TGTGCCAGCAGCCAAAATCGTATCTATGGCTACACCTTC
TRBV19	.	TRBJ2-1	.	CASMPEERNEQFF	TGTGCCAGCATGCCTGAGGAGCGGAATGAGCAGTTCTTC
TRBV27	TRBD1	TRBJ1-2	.	CASANGQGYGYTF	TGTGCCAGCGCGAACGGACAGGGCTATGGCTACACCTTC
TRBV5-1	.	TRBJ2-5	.	CASSMGPAGETQYF	TGCGCCAGCAGCATGGGACCAGCGGGTGAGACCCAGTACTTC
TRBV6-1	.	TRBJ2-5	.	CASSEGWGRQETQYF	TGTGCCAGCAGTGAGGGGTGGGGGCGACAAGAGACCCAGTACTTC
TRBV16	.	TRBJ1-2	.	CASSPLEDWGYTF	TGTGCCAGCAGCCCCCTTGAGGACTGGGGCTACACCTTC
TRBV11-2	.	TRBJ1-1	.	CASSPTVVGTEAFF	TGTGCCAGCAGCCCCACGGTGGTCGGCACTGAAGCTTTCTTT
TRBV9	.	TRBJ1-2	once	CASSVGGIYGYTF	TGTGCCAGCAGCGTAGGAGGAATCTATGGCTACACCTTC
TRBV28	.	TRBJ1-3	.	CASSETRLSGNTIYF	TGTGCCAGCAGCGAAACACGTTTATCTGGAAACACCATATATTTT